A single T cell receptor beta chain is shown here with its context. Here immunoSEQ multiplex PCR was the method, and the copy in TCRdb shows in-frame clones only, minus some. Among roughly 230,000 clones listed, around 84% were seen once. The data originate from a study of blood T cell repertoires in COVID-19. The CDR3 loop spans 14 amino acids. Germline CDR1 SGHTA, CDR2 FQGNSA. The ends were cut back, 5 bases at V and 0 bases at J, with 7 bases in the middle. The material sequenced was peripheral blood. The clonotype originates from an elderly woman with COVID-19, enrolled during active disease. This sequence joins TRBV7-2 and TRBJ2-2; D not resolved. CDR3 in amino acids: CASSPVANTGELFF. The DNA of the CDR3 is TGTGCCAGCAGCCCAGTTGCGAACACCGGGGAGCTGTTTTTT.